These T cell receptor beta chains were read from a single sample in a study of shared clonotypes between healthy human individuals. TCRdb keeps only in-frame clones here, not all; method: immunoSEQ multiplex PCR. In the table there are roughly 530,000 clones, 90% to 96% of which are singletons. The material sequenced was naive CD4+ T cells sorted from blood. These TCRs come from a woman aged 25 to 39 in good health. Both conserved end residues are part of each CDR3. D genes are given only for firm matches. A clone size is listed for some rows: how often the clone was seen (once, few, many), or a class if it is expanded.

>TRBD1|-|TRBJ1-5|TRBV19
TGTGCCAGTAGTATGACCATGGGACAGGGGATGTATCAGCCCCAGCATTTT
CASSMTMGQGMYQPQHF
>-|-|TRBJ2-1|TRBV15
TGTGCCACCAGCAGAGACAATGAGCAGTTCTTC
CATSRDNEQFF
>-|-|TRBJ2-5|TRBV6-1
TGTGCCAGCAGTGTGACAGGCGCGGCTGGAGAGACCCAGTACTTC
CASSVTGAAGETQYF
>-|-|TRBJ1-1|TRBV5-4
TGTGCCAGCAGCTTTAGGAACACTGAAGCTTTCTTT
CASSFRNTEAFF
>-|-|TRBJ2-1|TRBV18
TGTGCCAGCTCCGGATTTTCCGGGTCTGAATACGATGAGCAGTTCTTC
CASSGFSGSEYDEQFF
>-|-|TRBJ2-6|TRBV9
TGTGCCAGCAGCGTAGAAGCGGCCTCGGGGGCCAACGTCCTGACTTTC
CASSVEAASGANVLTF
>TRBD1|-|TRBJ1-2|TRBV27
TGTGCCAGCAGAAACGACAGGGGTGATGGCTACACCTTC
CASRNDRGDGYTF
>-|-|TRBJ2-7|TRBV18
TGTGCCAGCTCACCATCGGCCGACTACGAGCAGTACTTC
CASSPSADYEQYF
>-|-|TRBJ1-1|TRBV6-5
TGTGCCAGCAGTTACTCGATCACAGTTGAAGCTTTCTTT
CASSYSITVEAFF
>TRBD2|-|TRBJ2-3|TRBV7-7
TGTGCCAGCAGCTTAGGACTAGCGGGGTCCACAGATACGCAGTATTTT
CASSLGLAGSTDTQYF
>-|-|TRBJ2-7|TRBV9
TGTGCCAGCAGCGTAGTTGATAGCGGCTACGAGCAGTACTTC
CASSVVDSGYEQYF
>-|-|TRBJ2-6|TRBV2
TGTGCCAGCAGTGAATCCCCAGGGATAACTGGGGCCAACGTCCTGACTTTC
CASSESPGITGANVLTF
>-|-|TRBJ1-5|TRBV28
TGTGCCAGCGAGGGGGGGCAGTTTGGCAATCAGCCCCAGCATTTT
CASEGGQFGNQPQHF
>-|-|TRBJ1-5|TRBV2
TGTGCCAGCAGAAGGGGTGATCAGCCCCAGCATTTT
CASRRGDQPQHF
>-|once|TRBJ1-5|TRBV4-2
TGTGCCAGCAGCCAAGATACCCAGGTCCAACGGGGTCAGCCCCAGCATTTT
CASSQDTQVQRGQPQHF
>-|-|TRBJ2-1|TRBV28
TGTGCCAGCAGTTTTAGTTCCTACAATGAGCAGTTCTTC
CASSFSSYNEQFF
>-|-|TRBJ2-4|TRBV29-1
TGCAGCGCCCGGGATCCCAAAAACATTCAGTACTTC
CSARDPKNIQYF
>-|-|TRBJ1-2|TRBV28
TGTGCCAGCAGCCCCCTGGAACACTATGGCTACACCTTC
CASSPLEHYGYTF
>-|-|TRBJ1-1|TRBV19
TGTGCCAGTAGTATAGTAGGAGGCGAGGAAAAAGCTTTCTTT
CASSIVGGEEKAFF
>TRBD1|-|TRBJ1-4|TRBV28
TGTGCCAGCAGTTCGGGGGACAGGGGGCTTGAAAAACTGTTTTTT
CASSSGDRGLEKLFF
>-|-|TRBJ2-7|TRBV27
TGTGCCAGCCAAAGGAGGGGGGCGACCTACGAGCAGTACTTC
CASQRRGATYEQYF
>TRBD1|-|TRBJ1-1|TRBV5-1
TGCGCCAGCAGCCGCACGGGACAGGCTATGCCTGAAGCTTTCTTT
CASSRTGQAMPEAFF
>-|once|TRBJ2-7|TRBV5-1
TGCGCCAGCAGCTTGGGTACTAGTCCCTCCCCCGAGCAGTACTTC
CASSLGTSPSPEQYF
>-|-|TRBJ1-2|TRBV28
TGTGCCAGCAGTTTACCGGGGCCCCGAGGCTACACCTTC
CASSLPGPRGYTF
>-|-|TRBJ1-5|TRBV28
TGTGCCAGCAGTAGGGGTACAATCAGACCCCAGCATTTT
CASSRGTIRPQHF
>-|once|TRBJ2-7|TRBV4-2
TGTGCCAGCAGCTTACCAGGGAGGCCCTACGAGCAGTACTTC
CASSLPGRPYEQYF
>TRBD1|-|TRBJ1-2|TRBV6-6
TGTGCCAGCAGGGACCCCAGGGGGCCAGCTGGCTACACCTTC
CASRDPRGPAGYTF
>-|-|TRBJ2-5|TRBV19
TGTGCCAGTAGGGGTGACTACAGCGAGACCCAGTACTTC
CASRGDYSETQYF
>-|-|TRBJ1-5|TRBV5-5
TGTGCCAGCAGCTCTGAAATAAGCAATCAGCCCCAGCATTTT
CASSSEISNQPQHF
>TRBD2|-|TRBJ2-7|TRBV5-6
TGTGCCAGCAGCTTGGGACTAGCGGGGTCCTACGAGCAGTACTTC
CASSLGLAGSYEQYF
>-|-|TRBJ2-5|TRBV5-1
TGCGCCAGCAGCTCCAGGGGCCCCCAAGAGACCCAGTACTTC
CASSSRGPQETQYF
>-|-|TRBJ1-1|TRBV11-2
TGTGCCAGCAGCTTAGATGCTGGGGGCGGCACTGAAGCTTTCTTT
CASSLDAGGGTEAFF
>-|-|TRBJ2-7|TRBV4-1
TGCGCCAGCAGCCATCTACAGGGTTACGAGCAGTACTTC
CASSHLQGYEQYF
>-|-|TRBJ2-7|TRBV28
TGTGCCAGCAGTTTTCCGACGAGCTACGAGCAGTACTTC
CASSFPTSYEQYF
>-|-|TRBJ1-2|TRBV6-5
TGTGCCAGCAGTTACAGCTCTAACTATGGCTACACCTTC
CASSYSSNYGYTF
>-|-|TRBJ1-1|TRBV18
TGTGCCAGCTCAGAAATCGACTCAAACGTCGGAGCTTTCTTT
CASSEIDSNVGAFF
>-|-|TRBJ2-7|TRBV5-4
TGTGCCAGCAGCTTGGGGCACTACGAGCAGTACTTC
CASSLGHYEQYF
>-|-|TRBJ1-3|TRBV4-1
TGCGCCAGCAGCCAAGAATTACCCGGGGCAAACACCATATATTTT
CASSQELPGANTIYF
>TRBD2|-|TRBJ2-7|TRBV19
TGTGCCAGTAGTATCGGGACTAGCGGGCTCCCCTTCAAGCAGTACTTC
CASSIGTSGLPFKQYF
>-|-|TRBJ1-3|TRBV6-6
TGTGCCAGCAGTTACTCAGGGAGGAATGGAAACACCATATATTTT
CASSYSGRNGNTIYF
>-|few|TRBJ2-7|TRBV25-1
TGTGCCAGCAGTGAATACGTCGAGCAGTACTTC
CASSEYVEQYF
>-|once|TRBJ2-7|TRBV19
TGTGCCAGTAGTATAGCCTACGTAGTGGGGAACCCCTACGAGCAGTACTTC
CASSIAYVVGNPYEQYF
>-|-|TRBJ1-1|TRBV4-2
TGTGCCAGCAGCCCCGGACAGAAGAACACTGAAGCTTTCTTT
CASSPGQKNTEAFF
>-|-|TRBJ2-7|TRBV21-1
TGTGCCAGCAGCAAAAGTATAGTTTCCTACGAGCAGTACTTC
CASSKSIVSYEQYF
>-|-|TRBJ2-6|TRBV25-1
TGTGCCAGCAGTGGTGGCACTGGACAAAGTCGGGCCAACGTCCTGACTTTC
CASSGGTGQSRANVLTF
>TRBD2|-|TRBJ2-1|TRBV27
TGTGCCAGCAGTTTAGGGACTAGCGGGTCTAATGAGCAGTTCTTC
CASSLGTSGSNEQFF
>-|-|TRBJ1-1|TRBV11-3
TGTGCCAGCAGCTTAGGTCTGGAAGCTTTCTTT
CASSLGLEAFF
>TRBD1|-|TRBJ2-5|TRBV29-1
TGCAGCGTTGCCAGGACAGGGCAAGAGACCCAGTACTTC
CSVARTGQETQYF
>TRBD1|-|TRBJ1-1|TRBV28
TGTGCCAGCACCGCGGCGGACAGGGGGCATGCTTTCTTT
CASTAADRGHAFF
>-|-|TRBJ1-2|TRBV28
TGTGCCACCCCCGGCGAAACTAACTATGGCTACACCTTC
CATPGETNYGYTF
>TRBD2|-|TRBJ2-7|TRBV5-4
TGTGCCAGCAGCTTGGTAGGGCCTAGCGGAGGTTACGAGCAGTACTTC
CASSLVGPSGGYEQYF
>TRBD2|-|TRBJ2-3|TRBV5-6
TGTGCCAGCAGCTCGCGCCGACTAGCGAACACAGATACGCAGTATTTT
CASSSRRLANTDTQYF
>TRBD1|once|TRBJ2-7|TRBV11-3
TGTGCCAGCAGCTTTTACAGGGGAAGCGAGCAGTACTTC
CASSFYRGSEQYF